This is a list of T cell receptor beta chains from one sample in a study of control samples from healthy donors and cancer patients. Repertoires were generated with immunoSEQ multiplex PCR, while TCRdb's copy carries only in-frame clones and drops some. The sample has fewer than 70,000 clones; around 94% are singletons. The sample was blood. These receptors were collected from a man aged 30 to 39 in good health. CDR3s include the opening cysteine and the closing phenylalanine or tryptophan. D genes are given only for firm matches. Clone size, where shown, is once, few, many, or a class for clones that have expanded.

CDR3 protein,CDR3 DNA,V gene,CDR3 length,clone size,J gene,D gene
CASRREGAEAFF,TGCGCCAGCAGACGTGAGGGGGCCGAAGCTTTCTTT,TRBV5-1,12,NA,TRBJ1-1,TRBD1
CASSPRNVGERTAFF,TGTGCCAGCTCACCAAGAAACGTAGGGGAGAGGACGGCTTTCTTT,TRBV18,15,NA,TRBJ1-1,NA
CAIKDSNQPQHF,TGTGCCATCAAGGACAGCAATCAGCCCCAGCATTTT,TRBV10-3,12,NA,TRBJ1-5,NA
CASSLEARQALAFF,TGTGCCAGCAGCCTGGAAGCTAGACAGGCCCTCGCTTTCTTT,TRBV5-5,14,once,TRBJ1-1,NA
CASSYSGGDYGYTF,TGTGCCAGCAGTTACTCGGGGGGAGACTATGGCTACACCTTC,TRBV6-5,14,NA,TRBJ1-2,NA
CASSQAGAGLNTEAFF,TGTGCCAGCAGCCAAGCAGGCGCAGGGCTGAACACTGAAGCTTTCTTT,TRBV3-1/TRBV3-2,16,NA,TRBJ1-1,NA
CSVARDYEQYF,TGCAGCGTTGCTAGGGATTACGAGCAGTACTTC,TRBV29-1,11,NA,TRBJ2-7,NA
CASSEAHGLYGYTF,TGTGCCAGCAGTGAAGCGCACGGCCTATATGGCTACACCTTC,TRBV6-1,14,NA,TRBJ1-2,NA
CASSYTEARTLHF,TGTGCCAGCAGTTACACGGAGGCGCGGACCCTCCACTTT,TRBV6-6,13,once,TRBJ1-6,NA
CASSAPSSGNTIYF,TGTGCCAGCAGCGCGCCGAGCTCTGGAAACACCATATATTTT,TRBV7-8,14,NA,TRBJ1-3,NA